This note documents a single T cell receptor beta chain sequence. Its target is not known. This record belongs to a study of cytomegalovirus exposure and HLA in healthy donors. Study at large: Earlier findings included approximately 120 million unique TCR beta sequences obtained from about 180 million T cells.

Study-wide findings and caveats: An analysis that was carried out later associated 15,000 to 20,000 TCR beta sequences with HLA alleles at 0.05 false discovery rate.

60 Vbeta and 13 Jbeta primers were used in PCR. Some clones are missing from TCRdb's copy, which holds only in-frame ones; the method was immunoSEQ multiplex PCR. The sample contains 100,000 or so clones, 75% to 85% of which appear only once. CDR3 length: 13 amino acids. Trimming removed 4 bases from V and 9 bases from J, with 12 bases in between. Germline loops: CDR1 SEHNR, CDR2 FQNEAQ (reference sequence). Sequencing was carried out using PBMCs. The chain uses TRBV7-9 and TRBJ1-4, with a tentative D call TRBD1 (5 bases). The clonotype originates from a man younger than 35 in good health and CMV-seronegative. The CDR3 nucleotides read TGTGCCAGCAGCTCACAGGTAGACCAAAAACTGTTTTTT. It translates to CASSSQVDQKLFF.